The clone carrying this T cell receptor (beta chain) was seen once. What it recognizes is unknown. The healthy control blood donors were more than 50% female, with median age about 60 years (range about 20-75). This specimen belongs to a study of somatic mutations in cytotoxic T cells in rheumatoid arthritis. The method was immunoSEQ multiplex PCR; TCRdb's version includes in-frame clones alone and lacks a portion of them. The sample shows about 20,000 clones, around 83% of them seen only once. The study, taken as a whole, reports: Rheumatoid arthritis patients showed CD8+ clonality increasing with age, unlike healthy controls. Some patients, about an eighth of the roughly 65, had a largest CD8+ clone that exceeded 20% of CD8+ cells.

The sequence was obtained from a woman aged 50 to 60 in good health. Specimen: CD8+ T cells sorted from blood.

Here the CDR3 reads CASSLAWGGGLSTDTQYF. In nucleotides, the CDR3 is TGTGCCAGCAGCTTAGCTTGGGGCGGGGGATTGAGCACAGATACGCAGTATTTT. The V gene is TRBV11-2, the J gene TRBJ2-3, with 7 bases aligning to TRBD2. The CDR3 is 18 residues long. With 1 base clipped from V and 0 bases from J, the junction kept 10 bases outside the gene matches. Germline lookup yields CDR1 SGHAT and CDR2 FQNNGV.